This is a list of T cell receptor beta chains from one sample in a study of blood T cell repertoires in COVID-19. Sequencing used immunoSEQ multiplex PCR; TCRdb keeps in-frame clones, though not all of them. The table records some 300,000 clones, 90% of them present only once. The specimen was peripheral blood. These receptors came from a woman in her 40s with COVID-19, enrolled during active disease. CDR3s leave out the opening cysteine and the closing phenylalanine or tryptophan. Not every row has a clone size; where given, it reads once, few, many or a size class.

clone_size v_call cdr3_length cdr3_aa
NA TRBV27 13 ASSLHFSGGYEQY
few TRBV10-1 13 ASSETDRWLYEQY
NA TRBV28 14 ASSSPPGLQTGGYT
NA TRBV7-9 14 ASSLPDREDNTEAF
NA TRBV3-1/TRBV3-2 14 ASSATQGGRTGELF
NA TRBV7-2 13 ASGSGEGKKNIQY
NA TRBV28 12 ASSRDRVDYEQY
NA TRBV25-1 12 ASSSPGTGNEQY
NA TRBV12-3/TRBV12-4 11 ASSLRAVAEQF
NA TRBV7-2 13 ASSIRHLAKNIQY
NA TRBV7-2 14 ASSLSPRPGVETQY
NA TRBV5-6 12 ASSRRDSRYEQY
NA TRBV6-2/TRBV6-3 12 ASSYKQDNSPLH
NA TRBV14 14 ASSQVPGQGDNEQF